This T cell receptor beta chain was sequenced for a study of identical twins. MiXCR, applied by TCRdb to the 5' RACE reads, yields one record per CDR3 protein. The sample holds some 760,000 distinct CDR3 sequences, over 15% seen once. The sample was also linked to a second study, of T cells expressing NK-cell markers. Per that study: Cells sorted as CD3+CD56+NKG2C+, CD3+CD56+NKG2C- and CD3+CD56-NKG2C+ T cells supplied the TCR beta repertoires.

This TCR was recovered from a woman aged 18-29 years in good health. Sequenced sample: PBMCs.

In DNA, the CDR3 is TGTGCCAGCCTGGCGGGGAGCTCCTACAATGAGCAGTTCTTC. Translation: CASLAGSSYNEQFF. This sequence joins TRBV2 and TRBJ2-1, with D perhaps matching TRBD2 (6 bases). The germline gives CDR1 SNHLY, CDR2 FYNNEI. There are 14 residues in the CDR3. V lost 8 bases to trimming and J lost 0 bases, with 11 bases between them.